This T cell receptor (beta chain) was obtained from a study of shared clonotypes between healthy human individuals. Study-level findings and limits: In the sorted subsets, rarefaction showed sequencing was incomplete despite large depth. Memory subsets generally showed smaller estimated richness than naive subsets did.

V dropped 8 bases and J dropped 6 bases, with 11 bases sitting between them. This CDR3 is built from 11 residues. The germline V gene has CDR1 MNHEY and CDR2 SVGAGI. Comments on this clone: Its antigen is unknown.

Sequenced by immunoSEQ multiplex PCR; TCRdb stores in-frame clones only, minus some. The sample records some 1 million clones, about 74% being singletons. Both subsets, CD45RA+ naive and CD45RA-negative memory, were split from the CD4+ cells. This clonotype was obtained from a man aged 18 to 29 in good health. J is TRBJ2-7 and V is TRBV6-5; D perhaps matches TRBD2 (6 bases). The sample was memory CD4+ T cells sorted from blood. The subset is: CD45RA-negative fraction. The DNA of the CDR3 is TGTGCCAGCTCTGGAGGGCTCGAGCAGTACTTC. The encoded protein is CASSGGLEQYF.